The 3 T cell receptor beta chains in this list originate from one sample, sequenced in a study of CXCR3-negative and CXCR3-positive naive CD8 T cells (dated by TCRdb to about 2019). The study at large found these results: TRB CDR3s from CXCR3-positive naive cells showed higher hydrophobicity (lower Kidera factor 4), lower energy, and higher strength and volume indices than CXCR3-negative naive cells.

The antigens of these receptors remain unknown. TCRdb records NextSeq 550 as the sequencer. The Human TCR Profiling Kit (MiLaboratory) was used to make UMI-labeled 5' RACE TRB cDNA libraries. TCRdb reprocessed the reads and provides one entry for every CDR3 protein sequence; no DNA is given. In this sample's table one finds over 100,000 distinct CDR3 sequences. The ten largest clones add up to about 0.35% of the sample. Sequencing input: naive CXCR3+ CD8+ T cells from blood. Per the publication, the cell subset or site label means: CD45RO-CCR7+CD27+CD95- naive CD8+ T cells expressing CXCR3 (TNR3+). These TCRs come from a human donor in good health. Some clones in this sample may be carry-over from other donors' samples.

The rearrangement joins TRBV5-6 to TRBJ2-7. This CDR3 spans 14 amino acids. Germline V CDR1 and CDR2: SGHDT, YYEEEE. CDR3 sequence reads: CASSGTVTSYEQYF.

The chain combines TRBV29-1 with TRBJ2-7; the TCRdb call, TRBD2, lacks DNA for checking. Germline CDR1 SQVTM, CDR2 ANQGSEA. The CDR3 covers 15 residues. CDR3 residues: CSVLGTSGRAYEQYF.

V usage is TRBV6-4 and J usage is TRBJ2-1; TCRdb calls TRBD2, which cannot be checked without DNA. Per the germline V gene, CDR1 is MRHNA and CDR2 is SNTAGT. CDR3 length: 15 amino acids. CDR3 in amino acids: CASSATSGENNEQFF.